The sequence of this T cell receptor (beta chain) was determined in a study of blood T cells in healthy people across ages. A second PCR of 7 to 11 cycles used a sample-barcoded 5' primer and a J-beta primer mix. TCRdb passed the 5' RACE reads through MiXCR, listing each CDR3 protein once. The sample has over a million distinct CDR3 sequences; about 45% are singletons. Drawing of peripheral blood yielded 8.5 to 10 milliliters from each donor. The V segment lost 4 bases and the J segment 5 bases; nucleotides outside the gene matches: 9. This CDR3 is built from 16 residues. Germline V lookup: CDR1 MNHEY, CDR2 SMNVEV (reference sequence). This clonotype was found a few times. What it binds is unknown. Study results and caveats: A roughly linear age-dependent decrease characterized TCR beta diversity per million T cells. More naive CD4+ cells and higher diversity marked long-lived donors relative to aged donors.

Material for sequencing was blood. This sequence joins TRBV27 and TRBJ1-4, with TRBD1 matching over 8 bases. The TCR sequence derives from a woman younger than 30 in good health. The CDR3 DNA sequence: TGTGCCAGCAGTTCTGGACAGGGCATTCGGAATGAAAAACTGTTTTTT. This translates into CASSSGQGIRNEKLFF. The full variable domain, completed using reference TRBV27 and TRBJ1-4, is EAQVTQNPRYLITVTGKKLTVTCSQNMNHEYMSWYRQDPGLGLRQIYYSMNVEVTDKGDVPEGYKVSRKEKRNFPLILESPSPNQTSLYFCASSSGQGIRNEKLFFGSGTQLSVL.